This entry concerns a single TCR beta chain. Antigen specificity is unknown. A second PCR, run for about 7 to 11 cycles, used a sample-barcoded 5' primer plus a J-beta primer mix. Per sample, CDR3-containing paired-end reads numbered at least 3 million. TCRdb re-called the 5' RACE reads with MiXCR, one entry per CDR3 protein. The sample has more than 1,400,000 distinct CDR3 sequences, around 42% seen once. This sample is part of a study of blood T cells in healthy people across ages. Study overall: Template switching picked up about one barcoded beta molecule for each two T cells.

CDR3 length equals 16 residues. V was pared by 0 bases and J by 6 bases, with 9 bases of the junction left unmatched. Germline CDR1 LGHDT, CDR2 YNNKEL (reference sequence). Study-wide points: No one knew whether donors had CMV, which possibly confounded expanded clonotype changes. Age advanced and TCR beta diversity per million T cells fell, roughly linearly.

The chain combines TRBV3-1 with TRBJ2-7; 9 bases fit TRBD2. Sequences were obtained from blood. The clonotype comes from a woman aged 18-29 years in good health. Here the CDR3 DNA reads TGTGCCAGCAGCCAAGACTGGCTAGCGGGACGGGTCGAGCAGTACTTC. Amino acids: CASSQDWLAGRVEQYF.